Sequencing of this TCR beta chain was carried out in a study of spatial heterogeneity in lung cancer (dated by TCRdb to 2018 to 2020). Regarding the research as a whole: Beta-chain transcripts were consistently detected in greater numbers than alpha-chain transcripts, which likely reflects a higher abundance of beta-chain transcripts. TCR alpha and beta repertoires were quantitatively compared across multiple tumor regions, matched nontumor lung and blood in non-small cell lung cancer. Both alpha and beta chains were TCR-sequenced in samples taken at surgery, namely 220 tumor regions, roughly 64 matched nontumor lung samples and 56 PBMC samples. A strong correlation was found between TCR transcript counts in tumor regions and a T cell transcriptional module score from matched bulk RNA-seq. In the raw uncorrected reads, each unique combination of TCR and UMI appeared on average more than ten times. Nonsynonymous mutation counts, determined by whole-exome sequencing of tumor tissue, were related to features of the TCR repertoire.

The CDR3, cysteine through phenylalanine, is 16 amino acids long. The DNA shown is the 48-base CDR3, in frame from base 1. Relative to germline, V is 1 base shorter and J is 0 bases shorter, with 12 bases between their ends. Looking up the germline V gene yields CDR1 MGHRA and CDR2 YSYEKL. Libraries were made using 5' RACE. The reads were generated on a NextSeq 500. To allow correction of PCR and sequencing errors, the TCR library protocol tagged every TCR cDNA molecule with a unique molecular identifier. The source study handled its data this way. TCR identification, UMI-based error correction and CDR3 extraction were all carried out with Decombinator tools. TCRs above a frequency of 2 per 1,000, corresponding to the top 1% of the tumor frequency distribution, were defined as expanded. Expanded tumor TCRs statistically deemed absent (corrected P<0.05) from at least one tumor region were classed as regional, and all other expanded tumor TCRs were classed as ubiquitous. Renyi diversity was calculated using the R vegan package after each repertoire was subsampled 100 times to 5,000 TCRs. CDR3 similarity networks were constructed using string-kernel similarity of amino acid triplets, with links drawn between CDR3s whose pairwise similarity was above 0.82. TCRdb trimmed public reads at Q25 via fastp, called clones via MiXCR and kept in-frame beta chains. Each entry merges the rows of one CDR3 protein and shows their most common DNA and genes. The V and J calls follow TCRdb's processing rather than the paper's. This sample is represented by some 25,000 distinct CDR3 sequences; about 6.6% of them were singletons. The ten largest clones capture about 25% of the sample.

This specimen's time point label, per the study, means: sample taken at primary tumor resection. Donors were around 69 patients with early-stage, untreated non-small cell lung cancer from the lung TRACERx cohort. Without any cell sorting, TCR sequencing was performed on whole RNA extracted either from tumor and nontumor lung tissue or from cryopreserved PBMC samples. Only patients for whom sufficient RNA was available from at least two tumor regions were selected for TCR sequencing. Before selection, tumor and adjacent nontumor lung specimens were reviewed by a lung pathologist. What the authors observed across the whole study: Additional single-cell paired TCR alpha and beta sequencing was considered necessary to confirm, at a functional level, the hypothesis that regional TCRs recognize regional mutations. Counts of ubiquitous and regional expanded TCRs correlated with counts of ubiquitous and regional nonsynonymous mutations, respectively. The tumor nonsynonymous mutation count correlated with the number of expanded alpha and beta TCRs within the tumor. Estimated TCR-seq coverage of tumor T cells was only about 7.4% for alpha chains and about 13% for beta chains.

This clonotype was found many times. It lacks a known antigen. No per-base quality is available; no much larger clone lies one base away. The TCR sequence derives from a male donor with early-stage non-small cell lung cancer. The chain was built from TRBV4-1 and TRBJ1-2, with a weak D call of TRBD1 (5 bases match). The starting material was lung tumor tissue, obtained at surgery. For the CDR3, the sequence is CASSQVRDGTNYGYTF. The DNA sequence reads TGCGCCAGCAGCCAAGTCAGGGACGGTACTAACTATGGCTACACCTTC.